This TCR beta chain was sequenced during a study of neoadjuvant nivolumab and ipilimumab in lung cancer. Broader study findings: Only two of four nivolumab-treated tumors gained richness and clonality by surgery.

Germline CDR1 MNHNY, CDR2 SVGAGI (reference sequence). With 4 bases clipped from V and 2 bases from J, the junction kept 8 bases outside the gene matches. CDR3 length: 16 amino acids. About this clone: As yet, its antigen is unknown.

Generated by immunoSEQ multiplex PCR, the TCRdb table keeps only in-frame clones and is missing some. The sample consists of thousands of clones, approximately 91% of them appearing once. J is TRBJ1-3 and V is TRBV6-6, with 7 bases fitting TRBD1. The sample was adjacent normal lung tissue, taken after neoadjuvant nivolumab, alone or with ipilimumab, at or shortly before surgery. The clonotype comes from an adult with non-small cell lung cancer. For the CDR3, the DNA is TGTGCCAGCAGTTTATCTACAGGGGCGGCTGGAAACACCATATATTTT. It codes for CASSLSTGAAGNTIYF.